This T cell receptor (beta chain) was sequenced during a study of T cell repertoires in cytomegalovirus infection. Study-level background: Indications of both CMV infection and matching HLA type were provided by public TCR beta signatures. Overall study results and limits: CMV carriers with the relevant HLA were identified by cumulative public TCR beta family frequency. The study found HLA-C-restricted CMV-specific TCR beta clonotypes dominating the ex vivo response.

The germline gives CDR1 MNHEY, CDR2 SVGEGT. J was trimmed by 0 bases and V by 6 bases; bases with no gene match: 13. CDR3 size: 17 residues. TCRdb fed the reads into MiXCR, producing one record per CDR3 protein. The repertoire includes 600,000 to 800,000 distinct CDR3 sequences, less than 25% of them detected once, and approximately 8% sits in the top ten. This clonotype was recorded a few times. What it recognizes is unknown. The V call is TRBV6-2 or TRBV6-3, the J call TRBJ1-1; 7 bases map to TRBD1. This TCR was recovered from a human donor in good health (CMV status not recorded). Some clones in this sample may be carry-over from other donors' samples. Material: CD8+ T cells from PBMCs. In DNA form, the CDR3 reads TGTGCCAGCAGCCCCCTTCAGGCAGGGGGGTTGAACACTGAAGCTTTCTTT. Protein product: CASSPLQAGGLNTEAFF.